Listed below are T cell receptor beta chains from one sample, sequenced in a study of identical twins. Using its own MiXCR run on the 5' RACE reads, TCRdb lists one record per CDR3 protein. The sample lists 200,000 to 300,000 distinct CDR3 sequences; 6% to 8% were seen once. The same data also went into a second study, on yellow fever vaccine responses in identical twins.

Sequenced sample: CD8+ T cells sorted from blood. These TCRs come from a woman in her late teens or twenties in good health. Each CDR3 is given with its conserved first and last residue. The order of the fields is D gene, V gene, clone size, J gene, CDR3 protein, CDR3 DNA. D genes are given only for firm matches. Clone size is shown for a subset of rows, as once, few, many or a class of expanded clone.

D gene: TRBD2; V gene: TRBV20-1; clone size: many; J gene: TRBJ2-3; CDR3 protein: CSAGERGASTDTQYF; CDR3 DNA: TGCAGTGCTGGAGAGCGGGGTGCTAGCACAGATACGCAGTATTTT
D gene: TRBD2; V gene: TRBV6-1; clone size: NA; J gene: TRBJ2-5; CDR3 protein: CASSVSGSYETQYF; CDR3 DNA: TGTGCCAGCAGTGTTAGCGGGAGTTATGAGACCCAGTACTTC
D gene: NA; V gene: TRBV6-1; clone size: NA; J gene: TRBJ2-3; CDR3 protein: CASSEIITGSDTQYF; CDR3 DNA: TGTGCCAGCAGTGAGATAATAACAGGATCAGATACGCAGTATTTT
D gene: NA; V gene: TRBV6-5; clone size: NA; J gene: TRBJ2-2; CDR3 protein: CASSFPGYTGELFF; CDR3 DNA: TGTGCCAGCAGTTTCCCCGGGTACACCGGGGAGCTGTTTTTT
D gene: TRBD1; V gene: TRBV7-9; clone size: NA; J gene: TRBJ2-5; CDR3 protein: CASSSLRDRVETQYF; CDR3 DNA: TGTGCCAGCAGCTCGCTCCGGGACAGGGTAGAGACCCAGTACTTC
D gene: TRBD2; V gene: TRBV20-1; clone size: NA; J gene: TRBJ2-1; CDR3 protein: CSAKVRTRGYEQFF; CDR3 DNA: TGCAGTGCCAAGGTTCGGACTAGGGGTTATGAGCAGTTCTTC
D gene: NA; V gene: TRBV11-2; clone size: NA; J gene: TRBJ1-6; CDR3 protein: CASSLQRTLHF; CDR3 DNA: TGTGCCAGCAGCTTACAAAGGACCCTCCACTTT
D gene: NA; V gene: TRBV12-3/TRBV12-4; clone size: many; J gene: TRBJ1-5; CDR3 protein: CASSPGTYQPQHF; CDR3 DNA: TGTGCCAGCAGTCCAGGGACATATCAGCCCCAGCATTTT
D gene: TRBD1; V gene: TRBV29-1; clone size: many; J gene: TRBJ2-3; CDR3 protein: CSVASGTGRSDTQYF; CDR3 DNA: TGCAGCGTGGCCTCCGGGACAGGGAGGTCAGATACGCAGTATTTT
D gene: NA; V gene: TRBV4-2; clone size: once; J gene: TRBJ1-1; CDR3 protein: CARGPGLLCSEAFF; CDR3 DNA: TGTGCCAGGGGCCCGGGGCTACTCTGCTCTGAAGCTTTCTTT
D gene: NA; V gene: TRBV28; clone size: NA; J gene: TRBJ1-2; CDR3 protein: CASSSDRGGYTF; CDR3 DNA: TGTGCCAGCAGTTCGGACCGGGGTGGCTACACCTTC
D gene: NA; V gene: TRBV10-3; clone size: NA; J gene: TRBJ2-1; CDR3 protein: CAISDPLASSSYNEQFF; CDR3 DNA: TGTGCCATCAGTGACCCCTTAGCGTCAAGCTCCTACAATGAGCAGTTCTTC
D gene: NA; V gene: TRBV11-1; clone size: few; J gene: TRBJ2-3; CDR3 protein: CASSPPLLKASSTDTQYF; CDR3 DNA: TGTGCCAGCAGCCCACCCCTCCTTAAAGCGTCTAGCACAGATACGCAGTATTTT
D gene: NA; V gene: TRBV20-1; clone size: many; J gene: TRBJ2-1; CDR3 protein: CSARFRDNEQFF; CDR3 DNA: TGCAGTGCTAGATTTCGGGACAATGAGCAGTTCTTC
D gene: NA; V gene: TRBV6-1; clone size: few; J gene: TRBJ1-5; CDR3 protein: CASGGGWGVQPQHF; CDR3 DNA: TGTGCCAGCGGGGGGGGGTGGGGTGTTCAGCCCCAGCATTTT
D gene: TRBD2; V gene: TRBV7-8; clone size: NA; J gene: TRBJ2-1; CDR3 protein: CASSSRTSSYNEQFF; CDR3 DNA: TGTGCCAGCAGCTCCCGGACTAGCTCCTACAATGAGCAGTTCTTC
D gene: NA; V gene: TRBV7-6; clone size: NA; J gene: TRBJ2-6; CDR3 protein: CASSLRAAFYSGANVLTF; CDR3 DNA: TGTGCCAGCAGCTTAAGGGCAGCCTTTTACTCTGGGGCCAACGTCCTGACTTTC
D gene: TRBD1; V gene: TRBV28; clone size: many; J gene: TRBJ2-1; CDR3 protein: CASSSSGQGRYNEQFF; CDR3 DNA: TGTGCCAGCAGTTCATCGGGACAGGGACGCTACAATGAGCAGTTCTTC
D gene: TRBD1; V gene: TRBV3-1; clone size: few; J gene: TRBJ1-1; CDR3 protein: CASRPGGAGVNTEAFF; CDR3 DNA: TGTGCCAGCAGACCAGGGGGCGCCGGCGTGAACACTGAAGCTTTCTTT
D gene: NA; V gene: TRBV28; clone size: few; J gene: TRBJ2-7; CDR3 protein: CASTNRDVSYEQYF; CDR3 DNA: TGTGCCAGCACCAACCGGGACGTAAGCTACGAGCAGTACTTC
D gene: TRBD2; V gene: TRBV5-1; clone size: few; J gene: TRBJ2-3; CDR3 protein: CASSLVVAGGTDTQYF; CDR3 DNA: TGCGCCAGCAGCTTGGTAGTAGCGGGGGGTACAGATACGCAGTATTTT
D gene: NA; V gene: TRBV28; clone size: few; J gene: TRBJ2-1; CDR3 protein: CASSTTGLYNEQFF; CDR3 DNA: TGTGCCAGCAGTACAACGGGACTGTACAATGAGCAGTTCTTC
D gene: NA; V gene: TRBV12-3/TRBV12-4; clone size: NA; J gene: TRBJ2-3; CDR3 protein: CASQRSAGADTQYF; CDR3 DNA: TGTGCCAGTCAAAGGTCGGCAGGGGCAGATACGCAGTATTTT
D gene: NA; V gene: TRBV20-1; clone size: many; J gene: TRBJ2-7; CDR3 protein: CSAEPREQPGYEQYF; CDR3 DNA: TGCAGTGCCGAACCGCGGGAACAGCCGGGTTACGAGCAGTACTTC
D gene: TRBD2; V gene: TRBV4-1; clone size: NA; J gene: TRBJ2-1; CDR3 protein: CASSQGGAGGGNEQFF; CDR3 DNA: TGCGCCAGCAGCCAAGGAGGAGCGGGGGGAGGCAATGAGCAGTTCTTC
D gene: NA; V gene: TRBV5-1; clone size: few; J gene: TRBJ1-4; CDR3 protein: CASSLVSNNEKLFF; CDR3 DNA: TGCGCCAGCAGCTTGGTCAGTAATAATGAAAAACTGTTTTTT
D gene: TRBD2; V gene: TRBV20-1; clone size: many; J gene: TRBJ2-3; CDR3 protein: CSARDTREVPRDTQYF; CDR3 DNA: TGCAGTGCTAGAGATACCCGGGAGGTCCCTCGGGATACGCAGTATTTT
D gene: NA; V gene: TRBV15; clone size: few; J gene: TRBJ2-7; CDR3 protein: CATSSHRNPREQYF; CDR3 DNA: TGTGCCACCAGCAGCCATCGGAATCCCCGCGAGCAGTACTTC
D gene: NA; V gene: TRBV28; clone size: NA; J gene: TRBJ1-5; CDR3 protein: CASSLSGVPQHF; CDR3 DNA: TGTGCCAGCAGTTTATCAGGGGTGCCCCAGCATTTT
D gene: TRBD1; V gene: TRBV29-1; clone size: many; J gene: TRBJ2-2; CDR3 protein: CSVEGTGSIFGELFF; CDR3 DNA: TGCAGCGTAGAAGGGACAGGGTCGATCTTCGGGGAGCTGTTTTTT
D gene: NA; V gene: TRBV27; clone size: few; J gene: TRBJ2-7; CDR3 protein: CASSLANSYEQYF; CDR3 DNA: TGTGCCAGCAGTTTAGCGAACTCCTACGAGCAGTACTTC
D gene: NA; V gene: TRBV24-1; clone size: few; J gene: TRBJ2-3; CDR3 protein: CATSDYGGPSWGTDTQYF; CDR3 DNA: TGTGCCACCAGTGATTACGGGGGACCAAGTTGGGGCACAGATACGCAGTATTTT
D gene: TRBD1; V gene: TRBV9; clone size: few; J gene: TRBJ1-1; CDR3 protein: CASSADRVRGEAFF; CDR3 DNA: TGTGCCAGCAGCGCGGACAGGGTAAGGGGGGAAGCTTTCTTT
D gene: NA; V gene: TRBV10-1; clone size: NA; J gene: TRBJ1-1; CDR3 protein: CASSDLGVTEAFF; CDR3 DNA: TGCGCCAGCAGTGACCTTGGGGTGACTGAAGCTTTCTTT
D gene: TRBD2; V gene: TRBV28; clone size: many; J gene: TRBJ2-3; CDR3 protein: CASRRLALEDTQYF; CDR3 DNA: TGTGCCAGCAGGCGACTAGCGCTTGAAGATACGCAGTATTTT
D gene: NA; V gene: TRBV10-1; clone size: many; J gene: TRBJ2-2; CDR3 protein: CASSELSTGELFF; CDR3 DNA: TGCGCCAGCAGTGAGCTTTCCACCGGGGAGCTGTTTTTT
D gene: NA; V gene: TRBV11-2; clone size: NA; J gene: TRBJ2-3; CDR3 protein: CASSLEVGGSVADTQYF; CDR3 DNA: TGTGCCAGCAGCTTAGAAGTGGGGGGCAGCGTCGCAGATACGCAGTATTTT
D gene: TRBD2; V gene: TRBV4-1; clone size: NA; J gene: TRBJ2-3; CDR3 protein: CASSQGAGARADTQYF; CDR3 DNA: TGCGCCAGCAGCCAGGGAGCGGGAGCCCGGGCAGATACGCAGTATTTT
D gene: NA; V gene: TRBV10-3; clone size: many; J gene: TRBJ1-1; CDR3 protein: CAISDRMNTEAFF; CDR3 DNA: TGTGCCATCAGTGACCGCATGAACACTGAAGCTTTCTTT
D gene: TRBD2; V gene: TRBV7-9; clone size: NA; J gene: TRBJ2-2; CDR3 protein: CASRPTSGGPNTGELFF; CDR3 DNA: TGTGCCAGCAGACCGACTAGCGGGGGGCCGAACACCGGGGAGCTGTTTTTT
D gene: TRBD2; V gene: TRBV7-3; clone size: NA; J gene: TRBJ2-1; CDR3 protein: CASSSPEPAGGPWDEQFF; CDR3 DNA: TGTGCCAGCAGCTCCCCGGAACCAGCGGGAGGGCCTTGGGATGAGCAGTTCTTC
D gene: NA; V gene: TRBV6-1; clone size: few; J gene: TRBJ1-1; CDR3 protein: CASSPYRQDTEAFF; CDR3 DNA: TGTGCCAGCAGCCCGTACAGGCAGGACACTGAAGCTTTCTTT
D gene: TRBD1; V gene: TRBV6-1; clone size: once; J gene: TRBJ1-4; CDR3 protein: CASRIYPGQGTEKLFF; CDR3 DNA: TGTGCCAGCAGGATCTATCCGGGACAGGGAACTGAAAAACTGTTTTTT
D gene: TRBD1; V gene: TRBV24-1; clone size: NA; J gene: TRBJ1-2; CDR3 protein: CATSETGTGFYGYTF; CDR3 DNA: TGTGCCACCAGTGAGACCGGGACAGGGTTCTATGGCTACACCTTC
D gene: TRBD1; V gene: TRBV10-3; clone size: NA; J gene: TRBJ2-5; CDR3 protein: CAISDPRDRGSPGETQYF; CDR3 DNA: TGTGCCATCAGTGACCCCCGGGACAGGGGATCGCCCGGGGAGACCCAGTACTTC
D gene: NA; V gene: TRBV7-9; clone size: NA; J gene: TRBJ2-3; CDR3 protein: CASSGQQAISGDTQYF; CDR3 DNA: TGTGCCAGCAGCGGACAACAGGCAATCTCGGGAGATACGCAGTATTTT
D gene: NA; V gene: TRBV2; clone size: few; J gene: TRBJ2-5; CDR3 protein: CASSELQGHPGETQYF; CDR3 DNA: TGTGCCAGCAGTGAGTTACAGGGCCACCCCGGAGAGACCCAGTACTTC
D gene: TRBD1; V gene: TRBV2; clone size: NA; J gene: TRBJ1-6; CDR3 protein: CASSLRRGQLHF; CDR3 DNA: TGTGCCAGCAGTCTCCGACGGGGACAGCTCCACTTT